The 31 T cell receptor beta chains given below trace back to one sample, sequenced in a study of blood T cell repertoires in COVID-19. Sequenced by immunoSEQ multiplex PCR; TCRdb stores in-frame clones only, minus some. The sample carries 200,000 to 300,000 clones, approximately 83% recorded once. Sample: PBMCs or T cells enriched from blood (not recorded which). The receptors were gathered from a woman aged 40 to 50 with acute COVID-19.

This sequence joins TRBV2 and TRBJ2-1; 8 nucleotides line up with TRBD2. Trimming removed 4 bases from V and 4 bases from J; junction bases left unmatched: 9. Germline V gene lookup returns CDR1 SNHLY and CDR2 FYNNEI. This CDR3 contains 16 residues. CDR3 bases: TGTGCCAGCAGTGCTCCGGGACTAGGACTTTACAATGAGCAGTTCTTC. Its translation is CASSAPGLGLYNEQFF.

The J gene is TRBJ1-1, the V gene TRBV7-3, with a weak D call TRBD1 (5 bases). V was shortened by 5 bases and J by 1 base, with 14 bases between the two germline ends. There are 15 residues in the CDR3. Germline loops: CDR1 SGHTA, CDR2 FQGTGA. The CDR3 sequence is CASSKNGGTNTEAFF. DNA of the CDR3: TGTGCCAGCAGCAAAAATGGGGGGACGAACACTGAAGCTTTCTTT.

CDR3 residues: CATSDSGTSDSYEQYF. CDR3 sequence (DNA): TGTGCCACCAGTGATTCCGGGACTAGCGACTCCTACGAGCAGTACTTC. The V gene is TRBV24-1, the J gene TRBJ2-7; TRBD2 matches at 10 bases. Losses at the gene ends were 2 bases for V and 0 bases for J; bases not matched to a gene: 3. Looked up from germline, CDR1 is KGHDR and CDR2 is SFDVKD. The CDR3 spans 16 residues.

This clone was seen only a few times. This chain's CDR3 is CASSLEQGFSNTEAFF. CDR3 sequence (DNA): TGTGCCAGCAGCTTAGAACAGGGATTCTCGAACACTGAAGCTTTCTTT. This chain joins TRBV11-3 and TRBJ1-1; a weak D match, TRBD1 (6 bases). Between the trimmed V and J ends, which lost 0 bases and 1 base, there was a span of 12 bases. This CDR3 is 16 amino acids long. Germline CDR1 SGHNT, CDR2 YENEEA. Combining the CDR3 with reference TRBV11-3 and TRBJ1-1 gives the whole variable domain EAGVVQSPRYKIIEKKQPVAFWCNPISGHNTLYWYLQNLGQGPELLIRYENEEAVDDSQLPKDRFSAERLKGVDSTLKIQPAELGDSAVYLCASSLEQGFSNTEAFFGQGTRLTVV.

CDR3 region: CAPKGEGTDTQYF. The CDR3 DNA reads as TGTGCCCCCAAAGGGGAGGGCACAGATACGCAGTATTTT. The chain recombines TRBV15 with TRBJ2-3, with D tentatively TRBD2 (6 bases). Germline V gives CDR1 LNHNV, CDR2 YYDKDF (reference sequence). The CDR3 is 13 amino acids. Trimming removed 11 bases at V and 1 base at J, with 13 bases between.

This clone has just a few counts. The rearrangement uses TRBV19 and TRBJ2-2, with D tentatively TRBD1 (6 bases). The CDR3 is made up of 17 amino acids. Germline V lookup: CDR1 LNHDA, CDR2 SQIVND (reference sequence). The V and J ends lost 5 bases and 2 bases respectively, with 18 bases between them. CDR3 nucleotide sequence: TGTGCCAGTAGTTTCCACTCAGGGGCCGACAACACCGGGGAGCTGTTTTTT. Encoded protein: CASSFHSGADNTGELFF. The whole variable domain, filled in from reference TRBV19 and TRBJ2-2, reads DGGITQSPKYLFRKEGQNVTLSCEQNLNHDAMYWYRQDPGQGLRLIYYSQIVNDFQKGDIAEGYSVSREKKESFPLTVTSAQKNPTAFYLCASSFHSGADNTGELFFGEGSRLTVL.

The CDR3 sequence: CSVEVGQGAYGYTF. The CDR3 DNA reads TGCAGCGTTGAAGTGGGACAGGGGGCCTATGGCTACACCTTC. This rearrangement joins TRBV29-1 to TRBJ1-2; 12 bases are shared with TRBD1. The CDR3 spans 14 residues. The germline V gene has CDR1 SQVTM and CDR2 ANQGSEA. Unmatched junction bases numbered 1, after V lost 1 base and J lost 4 bases. Full variable domain (outside the CDR3, taken from reference TRBV29-1 and TRBJ1-2): SAVISQKPSRDICQRGTSLTIQCQVDSQVTMMFWYRQQPGQSLTLIATANQGSEATYESGFVIDKFPISRPNLTFSTLTVSNMSPEDSSIYLCSVEVGQGAYGYTFGSGTRLTVV.

This clone has just a few counts. V and J are TRBV6-2 or TRBV6-3 and TRBJ1-5; the match to TRBD1 covers 7 bases. J was trimmed by 5 bases and V by 6 bases; bases with no gene match: 10. CDR3 size: 15 residues. The germline V gene has CDR1 MNHEY and CDR2 SVGEGT. Here the CDR3 DNA reads TGTGCCAGCAGCCAGACAGGGAAGGGGCATCAGCCCCAGCATTTT. Translating it yields CASSQTGKGHQPQHF.

V gene TRBV2 combines with J gene TRBJ1-4, with a tentative D call TRBD1 (5 bases). Germline CDR1 is SNHLY and CDR2 is FYNNEI. The CDR3 has 15 amino acids. Trimming took 5 bases from V and 2 from J, leaving 12 bases between them. CDR3 DNA sequence: TGTGCCAGCAGTCCTCGGACAAGTACTAATGAAAAACTGTTTTTT. This sequence encodes CASSPRTSTNEKLFF.

V and J are TRBV7-9 and TRBJ2-2, with TRBD1 identical over 8 bases. Trimming removed 9 bases from V and 8 bases from J; junction bases left unmatched: 8. This CDR3 has 13 amino acids. Germline-derived CDR1 and CDR2 are SEHNR and FQNEAQ (reference sequence). CDR3 nucleotides: TGTGCCAGTGCTGACAGGGGAACGGGGGAGCTGTTTTTT. Encoded protein: CASADRGTGELFF.

Only one count was recorded for this clone. The chain combines TRBV12-3 or TRBV12-4 with TRBJ1-6, with 7 positions matching TRBD1. The CDR3 is 13 amino acids. With V trimmed by 5 bases and J by 6 bases, 1 base remained unmatched. As DNA, the CDR3 is TGTGCCAGCAGTCGACAGGGTAATTCACCCCTCCACTTT. Translating gives CASSRQGNSPLHF.

In nucleotides, the CDR3 is TGCGCCAGCAGCGTCGGCGTTAGGACAGGGGCACAAGAGACCCAGTACTTC. It encodes CASSVGVRTGAQETQYF. This chain uses TRBV5-1 with TRBJ2-5; 9 bases line up with TRBD1. The CDR3 is 17 residues long. Germline CDR1 SGHRS, CDR2 YFSETQ. Unmatched junction bases numbered 12, after V lost 4 bases and J lost 2 bases. The full variable domain, its missing parts supplied by reference TRBV5-1 and TRBJ2-5, is KAGVTQTPRYLIKTRGQQVTLSCSPISGHRSVSWYQQTPGQGLQFLFEYFSETQRNKGNFPGRFSGRQFSNSRSEMNVSTLELGDSALYLCASSVGVRTGAQETQYFGPGTRLLVL.

This clone was detected once. The chain combines TRBV9 with TRBJ2-2; TRBD2 matches 8 bases. The germline gives CDR1 SGDLS, CDR2 YYNGEE. The ends lost 3 bases at V and 0 bases at J; junction bases unmatched: 10. The CDR3 contains 18 residues. CDR3 in amino acids: CASSARTSHRTNTGELFF. The CDR3 DNA is TGTGCCAGCAGCGCTCGGACTAGCCACAGAACGAACACCGGGGAGCTGTTTTTT.

This clone has only one observation. The rearrangement joins TRBV19 to TRBJ2-7; no firm D call. Germline loops: CDR1 LNHDA, CDR2 SQIVND (reference sequence). Trimming cost V 2 bases and J 4 bases, with 18 bases left between them. The CDR3 contains 16 residues. CDR3 bases: TGTGCCAGTAGTATATATCCCTCTTTTGAGAGGTACGAGCAGTACTTC. This encodes CASSIYPSFERYEQYF.

The V gene is TRBV5-8, the J gene TRBJ1-6; D perhaps matches TRBD1 (5 bases). Trimming took 0 bases from V and 12 from J, leaving 16 bases between them. CDR3 length: 15 residues. The germline V gene encodes CDR1 SGHTS and CDR2 YDEGEE. CDR3 sequence reads: CASSLAPWGGRPLHF. CDR3 in DNA: TGTGCCAGCAGCTTGGCCCCTTGGGGGGGGAGACCCCTCCACTTT. The whole variable domain, filled in from reference TRBV5-8 and TRBJ1-6, reads EAGVTQSPTHLIKTRGQQATLRCSPISGHTSVYWYQQALGLGLQFLLWYDEGEERNRGNFPPRFSGRQFPNYSSELNVNALELEDSALYLCASSLAPWGGRPLHFGNGTRLTVT.

The chain uses TRBV12-5 and TRBJ2-1, with 8 bases that match TRBD2. J gave up 9 bases and V 3 bases, and 10 bases lay outside the gene matches. The CDR3 is 15 amino acids. Germline V gene lookup returns CDR1 LGHNT and CDR2 FRNRAP. CDR3 amino acids: CASGLTSGSRGEQFF. CDR3 bases: TGTGCTAGTGGTTTAACTAGCGGAAGTAGGGGTGAGCAGTTCTTC.

J is TRBJ1-5 and V is TRBV7-8; 10 bases line up with TRBD1. Unmatched junction bases numbered 5, after V lost 1 base and J lost 2 bases. This CDR3 region has 17 residues. Germline lookup yields CDR1 SGHVS and CDR2 FQNEAQ. CDR3 in amino acids: CASSLGPTGGGNQPQHF. The CDR3 region has the DNA TGTGCCAGCAGCTTAGGACCGACAGGGGGCGGCAATCAGCCCCAGCATTTT.

The gene calls are TRBV11-2 and TRBJ2-5; 10 bases match TRBD2. J was trimmed by 3 bases and V by 5 bases; bases with no gene match: 3. There are 14 residues in the CDR3. Germline V CDR1 and CDR2: SGHAT, FQNNGV. CDR3 loop: CASSLGTSEETQYF. The CDR3 nucleotides are TGTGCCAGCAGCCTCGGGACTAGCGAAGAGACCCAGTACTTC.

V usage is TRBV5-1 and J usage is TRBJ1-1; 9 bases map to TRBD1. The junction had 4 bases not matched to a gene; V was cut back by 2 bases and J by 5 bases. CDR1 and CDR2 (germline): SGHRS, YFSETQ. This CDR3 is 14 amino acids long. CDR3 in DNA: TGCGCCAGCAGCTTCGGACAGGGGATTACTGAAGCTTTCTTT. Its protein is CASSFGQGITEAFF.

This chain connects TRBV5-1 to TRBJ1-6; possibly TRBD1 for D (5 bases). Germline V gene data show CDR1 as SGHRS and CDR2 as YFSETQ. Trimming took 1 base from V and 8 from J, leaving 10 bases between them. This CDR3 is 14 amino acids long. DNA of the CDR3: TGCGCCAGCAGCTTGCATACAGGAGATTCACCCCTCCACTTT. Its protein is CASSLHTGDSPLHF.

About this clone: The sample carries other DNA sequences with the same CDR3. The rearrangement uses TRBV7-9 and TRBJ1-2; perhaps TRBD1 as D (6 bases). V was clipped by 1 base and J by 7 bases, with 10 bases between them. The CDR3 consists of 13 residues. The germline gives CDR1 SEHNR, CDR2 FQNEAQ (reference sequence). The CDR3 nucleotides are TGTGCCAGCAGCTTAGACAGGGTTGGTGGCTACACCTTC. Encoded protein: CASSLDRVGGYTF.

This chain connects TRBV14 to TRBJ2-1; D is uncertain. The CDR3 runs to 13 residues. CDR1 and CDR2 from the germline V gene are SGHDN and FVKESK. Trimming took off 0 bases at V and 8 bases at J, with 8 bases between the two ends. The CDR3 spells CASSQELRDEQFF. The CDR3 DNA reads as TGTGCCAGCAGCCAAGAACTCCGGGATGAGCAGTTCTTC.

The V gene is TRBV12-3 or TRBV12-4, the J gene TRBJ1-2; D is unresolved. V lost 6 bases, J lost 1 base, and 6 bases lay in between. The CDR3 has 12 residues. The CDR3 is CASSLSNYGYTF. CDR3 coding DNA: TGTGCCAGCAGCCTCAGTAACTATGGCTACACCTTC.

As DNA, the CDR3 is TGTGCCAGCAGCGTAGAAGCAGGAACGAACACCGGGGAGCTGTTTTTT. It translates to CASSVEAGTNTGELFF. This chain uses TRBV9 with TRBJ2-2; no clear D gene. CDR1 and CDR2 from the germline V gene are SGDLS and YYNGEE. Trimming took off 0 bases at V and 0 bases at J, with 9 bases between the two ends. CDR3 size: 16 residues.

This rearrangement joins TRBV9 to TRBJ2-7; 10 positions agree with TRBD2. The CDR3 runs 16 residues. V dropped 0 bases and J dropped 3; count of bases not matched to a gene: 6. Germline lookup yields CDR1 SGDLS and CDR2 YYNGEE. CDR3 sequence: CASSVVTSGTIYEQYF. The DNA for the CDR3 is TGTGCCAGCAGCGTAGTCACTAGCGGGACCATCTACGAGCAGTACTTC.

J is TRBJ2-1 and V is TRBV30, with 14 bases fitting TRBD2. CDR3 length: 16 amino acids. Germline V gives CDR1 GTSNPN, CDR2 SVGIG (reference sequence). The V segment lost 0 bases and the J segment 6 bases; nucleotides outside the gene matches: 4. The DNA for the CDR3 is TGTGCCTGGAGTGTACCGGGACTAGCGGGAGTCAATGAGCAGTTCTTC. It codes for CAWSVPGLAGVNEQFF.

This rearrangement joins TRBV5-4 to TRBJ2-1; TRBD2 matches at 7 bases. The CDR3 consists of 13 residues. Germline-derived CDR1 and CDR2 are SGHNT and YYREEE (reference sequence). V was pared by 2 bases and J by 8 bases, with 4 bases of the junction left unmatched. The CDR3 loop is CASSLSGIHEQFF. CDR3 sequence (DNA): TGTGCCAGCAGCTTAAGCGGGATACATGAGCAGTTCTTC.

The chain uses TRBV5-1 and TRBJ2-7, with D unclear. Deletions cut 4 bases from V and 4 bases from J, with 12 bases between. Germline values: CDR1 SGHRS, CDR2 YFSETQ. The CDR3 runs to 13 residues. The CDR3 reads CASSPISDYEQYF. For the CDR3, the DNA is TGCGCCAGCAGCCCAATCTCAGATTACGAGCAGTACTTC.

V usage is TRBV6-4 and J usage is TRBJ2-7; TRBD1 matches 7 bases. Trimming at V came to 0 bases and at J to 5 bases, leaving 4 bases not matched to a gene. The CDR3 is 14 residues long. The germline gives CDR1 MRHNA, CDR2 SNTAGT. CDR3 sequence reads: CASSDSGGSDEQYF. CDR3 DNA: TGTGCCAGCAGTGACTCAGGGGGCAGCGACGAGCAGTACTTC.

V and J are TRBV12-3 or TRBV12-4 and TRBJ1-3; unclear D gene. This CDR3 comprises 13 residues. V dropped 3 bases and J dropped 14 bases, with 17 bases sitting between them. As DNA, the CDR3 is TGTGCCAGCAGTTTCGACCGCGGCCGGCCTTTATATTTT. It is translated as CASSFDRGRPLYF.

The J gene is TRBJ2-3, the V gene TRBV10-3; 7 nucleotides align to TRBD2. J lost 1 base, V lost 0 bases, and 1 base had no gene match. The CDR3 totals 15 residues. CDR1 and CDR2 (germline): ENHRY, SYGVKD. CDR3 DNA: TGTGCCATCAGTGAGTCCAGCGGGGGCACAGATACGCAGTATTTT. It is translated as CAISESSGGTDTQYF.